This T cell receptor beta chain was recovered during a study of shared T cell receptors in the human thymus. CDR3 size: 16 residues. V lost 4 bases, J lost 4 bases, and 21 bases lay in between. From germline, CDR1 is SGHKS and CDR2 YYEKEE (reference sequence). This clone has just a few counts. TCRdb keeps only in-frame clones here, not all; method: immunoSEQ multiplex PCR. This sample has hundreds of thousands of clones, with over 75% found just once. The same data also contributed to another study, on human thymus T cells.

This rearrangement joins TRBV5-5 to TRBJ2-7; D is undetermined. The clonotype was recovered from a boy under three years old with a congenital heart defect. Material: thymocytes. The CDR3 bases are TGTGCCAGCAGCGAATATCCCTGTATGGAGTTGTACGAGCAGTACTTC. Amino acid sequence: CASSEYPCMELYEQYF.